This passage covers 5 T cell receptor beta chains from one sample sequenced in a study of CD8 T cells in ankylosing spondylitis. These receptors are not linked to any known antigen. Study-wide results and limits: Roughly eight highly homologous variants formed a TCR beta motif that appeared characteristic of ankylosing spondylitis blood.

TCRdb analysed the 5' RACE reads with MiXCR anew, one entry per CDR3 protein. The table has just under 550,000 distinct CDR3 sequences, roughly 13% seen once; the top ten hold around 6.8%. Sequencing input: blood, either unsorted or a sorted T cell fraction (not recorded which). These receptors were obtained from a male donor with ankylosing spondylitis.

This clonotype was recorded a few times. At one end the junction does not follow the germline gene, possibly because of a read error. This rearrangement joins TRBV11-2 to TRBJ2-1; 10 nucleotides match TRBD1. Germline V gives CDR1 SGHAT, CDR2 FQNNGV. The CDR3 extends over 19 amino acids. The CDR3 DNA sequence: TGTGCCAGCAGCCTAGAATTGGTCGGGACAGGGGTTTTTGGCAATGAGCAGTTCTTC. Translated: CASSLELVGTGVFGNEQFF. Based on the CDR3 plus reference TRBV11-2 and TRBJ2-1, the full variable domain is EAGVAQSPRYKIIEKRQSVAFWCNPISGHATLYWYQQILGQGPKLLIQFQNNGVVDDSQLPKDRFSAERLKGVDSTLKIQPAKLEDSAVYLCASSLELVGTGVFGNEQFFGPGTRLTVL.

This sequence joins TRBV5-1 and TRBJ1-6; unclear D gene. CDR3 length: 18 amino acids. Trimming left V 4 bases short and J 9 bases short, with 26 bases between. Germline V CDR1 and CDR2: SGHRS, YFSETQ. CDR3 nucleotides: TGCGCCAGCAGCCCCGATGTCTATGATTTGATGGGTGGTTCACCCCTCCACTTT. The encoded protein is CASSPDVYDLMGGSPLHF.

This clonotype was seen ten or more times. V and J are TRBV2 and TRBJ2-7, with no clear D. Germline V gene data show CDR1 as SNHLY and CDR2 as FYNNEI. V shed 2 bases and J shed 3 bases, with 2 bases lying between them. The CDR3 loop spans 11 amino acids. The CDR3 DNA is TGTGCCAGCAGTGAATACTACGAGCAGTACGTC. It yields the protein CASSEYYEQYV.

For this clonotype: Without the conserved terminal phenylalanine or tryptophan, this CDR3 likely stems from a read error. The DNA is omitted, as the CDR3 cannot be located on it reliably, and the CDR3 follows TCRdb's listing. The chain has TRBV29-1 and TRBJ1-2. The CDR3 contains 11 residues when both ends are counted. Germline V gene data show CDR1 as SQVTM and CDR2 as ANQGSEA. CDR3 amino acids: CSVPSPTGAFL.

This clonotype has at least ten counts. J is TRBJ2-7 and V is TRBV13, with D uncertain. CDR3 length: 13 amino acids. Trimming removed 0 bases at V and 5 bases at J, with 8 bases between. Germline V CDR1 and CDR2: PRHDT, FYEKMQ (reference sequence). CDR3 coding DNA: TGTGCCAGCAGCTTAGGTGGTGGGGACGAGCAGTACTTC. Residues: CASSLGGGDEQYF.